Shown below are 31 T cell receptor beta chains from a single sample sequenced in a study of shared T cell receptors in the human thymus. The table came from immunoSEQ multiplex PCR; TCRdb's copy has only in-frame clones and leaves some out. The sample records about 660,000 clones, about 89% being singletons. This same sample was also part of a study on human thymus T cells.

The specimen sequenced was thymocytes. These receptor sequences come from a boy under three years old with a congenital heart defect.

V is TRBV10-1 and J is TRBJ2-7; the match to TRBD2 covers 10 bases. The CDR3 covers 14 residues. Germline V gene data show CDR1 as WNHNN and CDR2 as SYGVQD (reference sequence). With 6 bases clipped from V and 2 bases from J, the junction kept 4 bases outside the gene matches. The CDR3 sequence is CASRGAGGAYEQYF. CDR3 coding DNA: TGCGCCAGCAGGGGAGCGGGAGGGGCCTACGAGCAGTACTTC.

The chain combines TRBV9 with TRBJ1-2; a weak D match, TRBD1 (6 bases). CDR1 is SGDLS and CDR2 is YYNGEE in the germline V gene. The CDR3 sequence is 13 residues long. Trimming left V 0 bases short and J 3 bases short, with 6 bases between. The CDR3 DNA reads as TGTGCCAGCAGCGTAGAGGGGGACTATGGCTACACCTTC. Its translation: CASSVEGDYGYTF.

The chain links TRBV28 to TRBJ1-5, with 10 bases matching TRBD1. The junction had 5 bases not matched to a gene; V was cut back by 5 bases and J by 1 base. CDR1 and CDR2 from the germline V gene are MDHEN and SYDVKM. The CDR3 spans 16 residues. The CDR3 reads CASSGTGERSNQPQHF. In DNA, the CDR3 is TGTGCCAGCAGTGGGACAGGGGAACGGAGCAATCAGCCCCAGCATTTT.

The chain is built from TRBV20-1 and TRBJ2-5; no reliable D call. The V gene's germline CDR1 is DFQATT and CDR2 SNEGSKA (reference sequence). The CDR3 spans 11 residues. The germline V and J ends were trimmed by 2 bases and 2 bases, with 3 bases remaining between them. As DNA, the CDR3 is TGCAGTGCTAGACAGCAAGAGACCCAGTACTTC. Translated, it gives CSARQQETQYF.

In its sample, this clone was seen once. The chain joins TRBV7-9 to TRBJ2-1, with TRBD2 matching over 8 bases. Germline CDR1 and CDR2: SEHNR and FQNEAQ (reference sequence). V lost 1 base to trimming and J lost 5 bases; unmatched junction nucleotides: 4. This CDR3 comprises 15 residues. The CDR3 region is CASSLGRGENNEQFF. Written as DNA, the CDR3 is TGTGCCAGCAGCTTAGGGCGGGGGGAAAACAATGAGCAGTTCTTC. Together with reference TRBV7-9 and TRBJ2-1, the CDR3 gives the full variable domain: DTGVSQNPRHKITKRGQNVTFRCDPISEHNRLYWYRQTLGQGPEFLTYFQNEAQLEKSRLLSDRFSAERPKGSFSTLEIQRTEQGDSAMYLCASSLGRGENNEQFFGPGTRLTVL.

The genes are TRBV6-5 and TRBJ1-1; 9 bases align to TRBD1. In germline, CDR1 is MNHEY, CDR2 SVGAGI. The CDR3 is made up of 16 amino acids. After removal of 2 bases from V and 5 bases from J, the junction contained 9 bases not matched to a gene. CDR3 region: CASSYKRGQGRTEAFF. The DNA for the CDR3 is TGTGCCAGCAGTTACAAACGGGGACAGGGACGGACTGAAGCTTTCTTT.

This clone has just one count. This chain links TRBV30 with TRBJ1-4; D perhaps matches TRBD1 (6 bases). The V gene lost 2 bases and the J gene lost 4 bases, with 20 bases spanning the gap. In germline, CDR1 is GTSNPN, CDR2 SVGIG (reference sequence). This CDR3 contains 17 residues. The CDR3 spells CAWSQGHQVEGNEKLFF. The DNA for the CDR3 is TGTGCCTGGAGTCAGGGACACCAAGTAGAGGGTAATGAAAAACTGTTTTTT.

The chain joins TRBV6-5 to TRBJ2-5; the D gene is possibly TRBD1 (6 bases). The end of the DNA aligns better with TRBJ2-7, so the J call may be wrong. The CDR3 loop spans 15 amino acids. Germline V gives CDR1 MNHEY, CDR2 SVGAGI. The CDR3 loop reads CASSYRDTGSYEQYF. As DNA, the CDR3 is TGTGCCAGCAGTTACCGGGACACTGGCTCCTACGAGCAGTACTTC.

Comments on this clone: Other DNA sequences in this specimen translate into the identical CDR3. This chain uses TRBV27 with TRBJ2-7, with D perhaps matching TRBD1 (6 bases). In germline, CDR1 is MNHEY, CDR2 SMNVEV (reference sequence). Trimming removed 11 bases from V and 2 bases from J, with 16 bases in between. The CDR3 has 13 residues. The CDR3 DNA reads TGTGCCGTTAAGGGGGTACTCGCCTACGAGCAGTACTTC. Translating it yields CAVKGVLAYEQYF.

The V and J genes are TRBV27 and TRBJ2-7, with 16 positions matching TRBD2. Germline-derived CDR1 and CDR2 are MNHEY and SMNVEV (reference sequence). Trimming cost V 3 bases and J 1 base; bases outside gene matches: 9. There are 19 residues in the CDR3. The CDR3 region has the DNA TGTGCCAGCAGTTTCCTATCCGGGACTAGCGGGGGGGGTTCCTACGAGCAGTACTTC. Translation: CASSFLSGTSGGGSYEQYF.

In this sample, this clone turned up a few times. The rearrangement uses TRBV6-1 and TRBJ1-1; D is undetermined. Germline V gene sequence: CDR1 MNHNS, CDR2 SASEGT. Between the trimmed V and J ends, which lost 4 bases and 6 bases, there was a span of 9 bases. The CDR3 sequence is 12 residues long. The CDR3 protein is CASSGTRAEAFF. The CDR3 DNA reads TGTGCCAGCAGTGGCACGAGGGCTGAAGCTTTCTTT.

The chain has TRBV27 and TRBJ1-1; a possible D gene is TRBD1 (6 bases). This CDR3 has 13 residues. CDR1 and CDR2 (germline): MNHEY, SMNVEV (reference sequence). The V and J ends lost 5 bases and 5 bases respectively, with 12 bases between them. DNA for the CDR3: TGTGCCAGCAGTCCCACCAGGGGAACTGAAGCTTTCTTT. Its protein is CASSPTRGTEAFF.

This clone was found once. The chain couples TRBV9 to TRBJ1-6; 10 bases line up with TRBD1. V dropped 4 bases and J dropped 9; count of bases not matched to a gene: 10. The CDR3 is 16 amino acids. Germline assignment: CDR1 SGDLS and CDR2 YYNGEE. CDR3 in DNA: TGTGCCAGCAGCTCCCGAACCGGGACAGGGGTTTCACCCCTCCACTTT. Translated, it gives CASSSRTGTGVSPLHF.

The genes are TRBV2 and TRBJ2-1, with 7 nucleotides matching TRBD2. There are 15 residues in the CDR3. Germline CDR1 reads SNHLY; CDR2 reads FYNNEI. With V trimmed by 6 bases and J by 0 bases, 5 bases remained unmatched. CDR3: CASRAGRSSYNEQFF. CDR3 bases: TGTGCCAGCAGGGCCGGGAGGAGCTCCTACAATGAGCAGTTCTTC.

The V and J genes are TRBV27 and TRBJ1-5, with D unresolved. The CDR3 length is 15 residues. The V end was cut by 0 bases, the J end by 7 bases, with 13 bases between. From germline, CDR1 is MNHEY and CDR2 SMNVEV (reference sequence). This chain's CDR3 is CASSLSLTLRQPQHF. CDR3 nucleotides: TGTGCCAGCAGTTTATCCCTCACCCTTCGGCAGCCCCAGCATTTT.

The rearrangement joins TRBV2 to TRBJ2-6, with D possibly TRBD2 on 6 matching bases. CDR1 and CDR2 (germline): SNHLY, FYNNEI. V gave up 0 bases and J gave up 0 bases, with 12 bases separating them. The CDR3 length is 18 residues. DNA of the CDR3: TGTGCCAGCAGTGAAGCGCGGGACCGACGCTCTGGGGCCAACGTCCTGACTTTC. The encoded protein is CASSEARDRRSGANVLTF.

The genes are TRBV27 and TRBJ2-7; D perhaps matches TRBD2 (6 bases). The germline V and J ends were trimmed by 5 bases and 2 bases, with 16 bases remaining between them. Germline CDR1 MNHEY, CDR2 SMNVEV (reference sequence). The CDR3 is made up of 15 amino acids. The CDR3 sequence: CASSPAAGFAYEQYF. The CDR3 bases are TGTGCCAGCAGTCCCGCGGCGGGGTTCGCCTACGAGCAGTACTTC.

The gene calls are TRBV28 and TRBJ1-1, with 8 bases that match TRBD1. V was pared by 4 bases and J by 1 base, with 14 bases of the junction left unmatched. The V gene's germline CDR1 is MDHEN and CDR2 SYDVKM. CDR3 length: 18 residues. CDR3 loop: CASSSTTDRGARNTEAFF. In DNA form, the CDR3 reads TGTGCCAGCAGTTCTACGACAGACAGGGGAGCCCGGAACACTGAAGCTTTCTTT. Variable domain in full (rest from reference TRBV28 and TRBJ1-1): DVKVTQSSRYLVKRTGEKVFLECVQDMDHENMFWYRQDPGLGLRLIYFSYDVKMKEKGDIPEGYSVSREKKERFSLILESASTNQTSMYLCASSSTTDRGARNTEAFFGQGTRLTVV.

The V and J genes are TRBV4-3 and TRBJ2-3, with 7 bases fitting TRBD1. The CDR3 extends over 18 amino acids. The germline CDR1 and CDR2 sequences are LGHNA and YSLEER. V was clipped by 0 bases and J by 2 bases; unmatched bases: 11. The CDR3 DNA sequence: TGCGCCAGCAGCCAAGAAGACGATTTAGGGGGCTCCACAGATACGCAGTATTTT. Translating gives CASSQEDDLGGSTDTQYF.

The chain couples TRBV6-6 to TRBJ2-3; TRBD2 matches at 7 bases. The CDR3 totals 14 residues. Germline V gene sequence: CDR1 MNHNY, CDR2 SVGAGI (reference sequence). V lost 3 bases to trimming and J lost 8 bases; unmatched junction nucleotides: 8. The CDR3 DNA follows: TGTGCCAGCAGTTATTTGGCGGGAGTCGGTACGCAGTATTTT. Translation: CASSYLAGVGTQYF.

The J gene is TRBJ1-2, the V gene TRBV13; no firm D call. The CDR3 extends over 16 amino acids. Trimming pared 4 bases from V and 2 bases from J, leaving 17 bases between. The germline V gene encodes CDR1 PRHDT and CDR2 FYEKMQ (reference sequence). In DNA, the CDR3 is TGTGCCAGCAGCTCCCAACGCAGCCAGGCGAACTATGGCTACACCTTC. It specifies CASSSQRSQANYGYTF.

The chain has TRBV7-8 and TRBJ1-6, with TRBD1 as a possible D gene (6 bases). Per the germline V gene, CDR1 is SGHVS and CDR2 is FQNEAQ. The CDR3 totals 18 residues. The V end was cut by 1 base, the J end by 7 bases, with 20 bases between. CDR3 sequence: CASSLVGGRGNSNSPLHF. The CDR3 DNA follows: TGTGCCAGCAGCTTAGTAGGGGGGAGGGGAAACAGCAATTCACCCCTCCACTTT.

The chain has TRBV5-1 and TRBJ1-1; D perhaps matches TRBD1 (5 bases). CDR3 length: 17 residues. The V and J ends lost 4 bases and 1 base respectively, with 20 bases between them. From germline, CDR1 is SGHRS and CDR2 YFSETQ. The CDR3 protein is CASSTRATGVRNTEAFF. The CDR3 bases are TGCGCCAGCAGCACACGGGCCACAGGTGTAAGGAACACTGAAGCTTTCTTT.

Only one count was recorded for this clone. V and J are TRBV5-1 and TRBJ2-2, with a weak D call TRBD1 (6 bases). CDR3 size: 18 residues. Trimming left V 4 bases short and J 2 bases short, with 21 bases between. In germline, CDR1 is SGHRS, CDR2 YFSETQ. DNA of the CDR3: TGCGCCAGCAGCCCGGGCAATACAGGGACCGACAACACCGGGGAGCTGTTTTTT. Its protein product is CASSPGNTGTDNTGELFF.

The rearrangement uses TRBV28 and TRBJ1-5; tentative D call: TRBD1 (5 bases). V was cut by 3 bases and J by 0 bases, with 15 bases left in between. This CDR3 is 17 amino acids long. Germline V lookup: CDR1 MDHEN, CDR2 SYDVKM. For the CDR3, the DNA is TGTGCCAGCAGTTTCCTCCGACAGTCTAATAGCAATCAGCCCCAGCATTTT. It yields the protein CASSFLRQSNSNQPQHF.

The chain uses TRBV12-5 and TRBJ2-6; 7 bases are a match to TRBD1. The CDR3 length is 17 residues. Per the germline V gene, CDR1 is LGHNT and CDR2 is FRNRAP. V lost 5 bases, J lost 3 bases, and 10 bases stayed unmatched. Here the CDR3 DNA reads TGTGCTAGTGGTCCCCCCCAGGGGGTTTTTGGGGCCAACGTCCTGACTTTC. It encodes CASGPPQGVFGANVLTF.

This chain connects TRBV4-1 to TRBJ2-7, with 7 bases lining up with TRBD1. Germline loops: CDR1 MGHRA, CDR2 YSYEKL. Trimming cost V 1 base and J 2 bases; bases outside gene matches: 17. The CDR3 extends over 19 amino acids. The CDR3 nucleotides are TGCGCCAGCAGCCAAGTGGGGGAAAAGGGGGCGATTTTCCCCTACGAGCAGTACTTC. Translation gives CASSQVGEKGAIFPYEQYF.

The chain links TRBV15 to TRBJ2-3, with D perhaps TRBD2 (6 bases). Trimming cost V 1 base and J 2 bases, with 19 bases left between them. This CDR3 region has 18 residues. Germline CDR1 reads LNHNV; CDR2 reads YYDKDF (reference sequence). CDR3 residues: CATSRGALASAPTDTQYF. In DNA form, the CDR3 reads TGTGCCACCAGCAGAGGGGCGCTGGCTAGCGCGCCCACAGATACGCAGTATTTT.

This chain links TRBV4-3 with TRBJ1-5; the D is unclear. There are 15 residues in the CDR3. From germline, CDR1 is LGHNA and CDR2 YSLEER. V lost 0 bases and J 9 bases, leaving 15 bases between the germline ends. The DNA of the CDR3 is TGCGCCAGCAGCCAAGAGGAGGGAGGGAGGTGGCCCCAGCATTTT. Its protein is CASSQEEGGRWPQHF.

V and J are TRBV10-1 and TRBJ2-7; 8 bases fit TRBD2. From germline, CDR1 is WNHNN and CDR2 SYGVQD (reference sequence). CDR3 length: 18 residues. V shed 1 base, J shed 6 bases, and the junction held 17 bases outside the gene matches. CDR3 residues: CASSEFGGVGAGAVEQYF. In DNA form, the CDR3 reads TGCGCCAGCAGTGAGTTCGGGGGTGTGGGAGCGGGAGCGGTCGAGCAGTACTTC.

The chain is built from TRBV6-1 and TRBJ1-2; 9 bases agree with TRBD1. The germline V gene has CDR1 MNHNS and CDR2 SASEGT. The CDR3 covers 14 residues. J lost 3 bases, V lost 5 bases, and 4 bases had no gene match. The CDR3: CASSIWDRDYGYTF. The CDR3 coding sequence is TGTGCCAGCAGTATTTGGGACAGGGACTATGGCTACACCTTC.